This is a list of T cell receptor beta chains from one sample in a study of technical replicates of blood from several donors. Libraries were prepared by immunoSEQ multiplex PCR; TCRdb keeps only in-frame clonotypes and omits some of them. The repertoire holds around 76,000 clones, with 80% to 95% as singletons. Sequencing was carried out using T cells isolated from PBMCs. The receptors come from a human donor in good health. Each CDR3 is given with its conserved first and last residue. The D gene is left open where the match is weak. Rows may omit the clone size; those that give it use once, few, many or a size class.

v_call,clone_size,d_call,j_call,cdr3_nt,cdr3_aa
TRBV6-5,-,-,TRBJ1-2,TGTGCCAGCAGTGCCGCGGACTATGGCTACACCTTC,CASSAADYGYTF
TRBV10-3,-,TRBD2,TRBJ2-3,TGTGCCATCACAGCAGTTAGACTAGCGGACACAGATACGCAGTATTTT,CAITAVRLADTDTQYF
TRBV14,-,-,TRBJ1-2,TGTGCCAGCAGCCAGGGGGCAAACTATGGCTACACCTTC,CASSQGANYGYTF
TRBV2,-,-,TRBJ2-5,TGTGCCAGCAGTGTCCCGTCTAGGTCTGGGGAGACCCAGTACTTC,CASSVPSRSGETQYF
TRBV6-5,-,-,TRBJ2-1,TGTGCCAGCAGTTACTCGGGGGCGCCCCAGGATGAGCAGTTCTTC,CASSYSGAPQDEQFF
TRBV2,-,TRBD1,TRBJ1-1,TGTGCCAGCAGGGACAGGGCGGGGGGGACTGAAGCTTTCTTT,CASRDRAGGTEAFF
TRBV6-1,-,TRBD1,TRBJ2-7,TGTGCCAGCAGTGTGGGACAGGGAATCTCCTACGAGCAGTACTTC,CASSVGQGISYEQYF
TRBV1,-,-,TRBJ2-1,TGCACCAGCAGCCAAGATAGTAGCGGGAGTATGAATGAGCAGTTCTTC,CTSSQDSSGSMNEQFF
TRBV11-3,-,-,TRBJ2-2,TGTGCCAGCAGTCGCTCTAGCGCGGACACCGGGGAGCTGTTTTTT,CASSRSSADTGELFF
TRBV6-1,-,-,TRBJ2-1,TGTGCCAGCAGGCGCGAATCGATCTACAATGAGCAGTTCTTC,CASRRESIYNEQFF
TRBV30,few,-,TRBJ1-1,TGTGCCTGGAAGGGGTACACTGAAGCTTTCTTT,CAWKGYTEAFF
TRBV4-1,-,-,TRBJ2-7,TGCGCCAGCAGCCAAGATCCAACAGATACCTACGAGCAGTACTTC,CASSQDPTDTYEQYF
TRBV7-9,few,-,TRBJ2-7,TGTGCCAGCAGCCTTATTGGGAGGTACGAGCAGTACTTC,CASSLIGRYEQYF
TRBV4-1,-,TRBD2,TRBJ2-1,TGCGCCAGCAGCCAAATAACTAGCGGGAAGGATGAGCAGTTCTTC,CASSQITSGKDEQFF
TRBV15,-,TRBD1,TRBJ1-3,TGTGCCACCAAACCCCCTCAGGGGGACGGAAACACCATATATTTT,CATKPPQGDGNTIYF
TRBV5-4,-,-,TRBJ2-3,TGTGCCAGCAGAAACGCGGGGACCCAGGATCACACAGATACGCAGTATTTT,CASRNAGTQDHTDTQYF
TRBV6-5,-,-,TRBJ2-7,TGTGCCAGCAGTTACAGTCGAGGGAGTGAGCAGTACTTC,CASSYSRGSEQYF
TRBV29-1,-,-,TRBJ2-2,TGCAGCTCATCAATGACAGGGAACACCGGGGAGCTGTTTTTT,CSSSMTGNTGELFF
TRBV10-3,-,-,TRBJ2-7,TGTGCCATCAGTGATGACAGTGATACCTCCTACGAGCAGTACTTC,CAISDDSDTSYEQYF
TRBV27,-,-,TRBJ1-1,TGTGCCAGCAGTATAGGGGTAGGGACTGAAGCTTTCTTT,CASSIGVGTEAFF
TRBV5-4,-,TRBD2,TRBJ2-3,TGTGCCAGCAGCTTGGCCCTAGCGGGGATTCGCACAGATACGCAGTATTTT,CASSLALAGIRTDTQYF
TRBV6-1,-,TRBD1,TRBJ2-7,TGTGCCAGCAGTGAGGGGGACAGCTACGAGCAGTACTTC,CASSEGDSYEQYF
TRBV10-1,-,TRBD2,TRBJ2-7,TGCGCCAGCAGTCCATTAGGTCGGGAGGGATACTACGAGCAGTACTTC,CASSPLGREGYYEQYF